Below are 32 T cell receptor beta chains sequenced from a single sample in a study of blood T cell repertoires in COVID-19. Using immunoSEQ multiplex PCR, the repertoire was profiled, and TCRdb retains in-frame clones only, with some absent. The sample yields approximately 73,000 clones, approximately 89% seen once. The sample comprised peripheral blood. These receptors came from a woman between 55 and 75 years old with acute or convalescent COVID-19.

The rearrangement uses TRBV4-1 and TRBJ2-7; TRBD2 is a possible D gene (6 bases). This CDR3 has 14 amino acids. The germline V gene has CDR1 MGHRA and CDR2 YSYEKL. V was trimmed by 0 bases and J by 6 bases, leaving 12 bases between them. The CDR3 DNA is TGCGCCAGCAGCCAAGAACCGGGAGTGGGCGAGCAGTACTTC. As protein: CASSQEPGVGEQYF.

V usage is TRBV5-6 and J usage is TRBJ2-5; 7 bases agree with TRBD1. From germline, CDR1 is SGHDT and CDR2 YYEEEE. The V gene end was trimmed by 2 bases and the J gene end by 5 bases; junction bases not matched to a gene: 3. The CDR3 spans 13 residues. The CDR3 nucleotides are TGTGCCAGCAGCTTTGGACAGGCCGAGACCCAGTACTTC. It specifies CASSFGQAETQYF.

The V gene is TRBV19, the J gene TRBJ1-1; tentatively, D is TRBD1 (5 bases). Germline-derived CDR1 and CDR2 are LNHDA and SQIVND (reference sequence). Trimming shortened V by 7 bases and J by 1 base, and 10 bases separated the two germline ends. The CDR3 runs 13 residues. The CDR3 DNA reads as TGTGCCAGTAACACAGGAGCGAACACTGAAGCTTTCTTT. It translates to CASNTGANTEAFF.

This chain joins TRBV6-5 and TRBJ1-1; 7 positions agree with TRBD1. With 5 bases clipped from V and 5 bases from J, the junction kept 5 bases outside the gene matches. The germline CDR1 and CDR2 sequences are MNHEY and SVGAGI. There are 13 residues in the CDR3. This chain's CDR3 is CASSTTGRTEAFF. Written as DNA, the CDR3 is TGTGCCAGCAGTACGACAGGGAGGACTGAAGCTTTCTTT.

The rearrangement links TRBV27 to TRBJ1-6; D is unresolved. Germline CDR1 and CDR2: MNHEY and SMNVEV (reference sequence). V was cut by 3 bases and J by 7 bases, with 10 bases left in between. The CDR3 has 14 amino acids. CDR3 loop: CASSFREGNSPLHF. The CDR3 bases are TGTGCCAGCAGTTTCCGGGAGGGAAATTCACCCCTCCACTTT.

V gene TRBV12-3 or TRBV12-4 combines with J gene TRBJ2-1; D is unclear. The CDR3 covers 12 residues. V dropped 5 bases and J dropped 8 bases, with 10 bases sitting between them. The CDR3 sequence: CASSDNFDEQFF. CDR3 DNA sequence: TGTGCCAGCAGTGATAACTTCGATGAGCAGTTCTTC.

The V gene is TRBV5-4, the J gene TRBJ1-2, with 8 nucleotides matching TRBD1. Per the germline V gene, CDR1 is SGHNT and CDR2 is YYREEE (reference sequence). The CDR3 spans 16 residues. The V and J ends lost 2 bases and 13 bases, in that order; junction bases with no gene match: 19. As DNA, the CDR3 is TGTGCCAGCAGCTTACTTACCCAGGGGGCGTCAACCACGTTCACCTTC. The encoded protein is CASSLLTQGASTTFTF.

V gene TRBV4-3 combines with J gene TRBJ2-3; 7 bases are shared with TRBD2. In germline, CDR1 is LGHNA, CDR2 YSLEER. There are 15 residues in the CDR3. Losses at the gene ends were 6 bases for V and 5 bases for J; bases not matched to a gene: 11. The CDR3 coding sequence is TGCGCCAGCAGTGACCTGGGGTTAGCGGGAGATACGCAGTATTTT. Its protein is CASSDLGLAGDTQYF.

In its sample, this clone was seen once. The genes are TRBV5-5 and TRBJ2-7, with a possible D match to TRBD2 (6 bases). The V gene's germline CDR1 is SGHKS and CDR2 YYEKEE (reference sequence). The CDR3 consists of 14 residues. Trimming removed 4 bases from V and 6 bases from J, with 17 bases in between. CDR3 sequence reads: CASSRGLSEIEQYF. In DNA form, the CDR3 reads TGTGCCAGCAGCCGGGGGTTATCAGAGATCGAGCAGTACTTC.

V usage is TRBV2 and J usage is TRBJ1-4; tentatively, D is TRBD1 (6 bases). Germline CDR1 is SNHLY and CDR2 is FYNNEI. CDR3 length: 13 residues. Trimming pared 1 base from V and 16 bases from J, leaving 16 bases between. The CDR3 here is CASSEGEQGRGFF. In nucleotides, the CDR3 is TGTGCCAGCAGTGAAGGGGAGCAGGGGAGAGGGTTTTTT. The whole variable domain, filled in from reference TRBV2 and TRBJ1-4, reads EPEVTQTPSHQVTQMGQEVILRCVPISNHLYFYWYRQILGQKVEFLVSFYNNEISEKSEIFDDQFSVERPDGSNFTLKIRSTKLEDSAMYFCASSEGEQGRGFFGSGTQLSVL.

The chain uses TRBV5-1 and TRBJ2-2; 11 bases fit TRBD2. The CDR3 has 16 amino acids. Per germline, CDR1 SGHRS and CDR2 YFSETQ. The V segment lost 5 bases and the J segment 4 bases; nucleotides outside the gene matches: 7. The CDR3 DNA sequence: TGCGCCAGCAGAGGGCCAGGACTAGCGGGCACCGGGGAGCTGTTTTTT. This codes for CASRGPGLAGTGELFF.

This clone was observed a few times. CDR3 nucleotides: TGTGCCAGCAGCCACCAGGGACAGCCCCAGCATTTT. Its translation: CASSHQGQPQHF. The chain has TRBV6-2 or TRBV6-3 and TRBJ1-5; weak D call: TRBD1 (5 bases). The CDR3 is 12 amino acids. Germline V CDR1 and CDR2: MNHEY, SVGEGT. The germline V and J ends were trimmed by 6 bases and 7 bases, with 10 bases remaining between them.

The rearrangement joins TRBV30 to TRBJ2-7; 9 nucleotides align to TRBD1. This CDR3 comprises 14 residues. The germline V gene encodes CDR1 GTSNPN and CDR2 SVGIG (reference sequence). J was trimmed by 4 bases and V by 7 bases; bases with no gene match: 11. The DNA for the CDR3 is TGTGCCTCCTCCAGGGACAGGGAGAAATACGAGCAGTACTTC. Translation: CASSRDREKYEQYF.

The genes are TRBV7-2 and TRBJ1-1; D not resolved. The V gene's germline CDR1 is SGHTA and CDR2 FQGNSA. The CDR3 extends over 13 amino acids. The germline V and J ends were trimmed by 5 bases and 3 bases, with 10 bases remaining between them. The CDR3 spells CASSPLIDTEAFF. CDR3 in DNA: TGTGCCAGCAGCCCCCTAATTGACACTGAAGCTTTCTTT.

The chain links TRBV9 to TRBJ2-3, with 11 bases identical to TRBD2. The CDR3 consists of 15 residues. Germline CDR1 is SGDLS and CDR2 is YYNGEE. V shed 2 bases and J 5 bases; nucleotides not matched to a gene: 4. Written as DNA, the CDR3 is TGTGCCAGCAGCGTTAGCGGGGGGGCCGTAGATACGCAGTATTTT. Protein: CASSVSGGAVDTQYF. Based on the CDR3 plus reference TRBV9 and TRBJ2-3, the full variable domain is DSGVTQTPKHLITATGQRVTLRCSPRSGDLSVYWYQQSLDQGLQFLIQYYNGEERAKGNILERFSAQQFPDLHSELNLSSLELGDSALYFCASSVSGGAVDTQYFGPGTRLTVL.

J is TRBJ2-1 and V is TRBV11-2, with 8 nucleotides matching TRBD2. V trimming: 4 bases; J trimming: 6 bases; junction bases outside the gene matches: 8. CDR3 length equals 15 residues. Germline lookup yields CDR1 SGHAT and CDR2 FQNNGV. The CDR3 sequence is CASSSTSDSFNEQFF. As DNA, the CDR3 is TGTGCCAGCAGCTCGACTAGCGATTCATTCAATGAGCAGTTCTTC.

The chain carries TRBV7-7 and TRBJ1-3; unclear D gene. The CDR3 covers 16 residues. Germline V gives CDR1 SSHAT, CDR2 FNYEAQ (reference sequence). Trimming removed 5 bases from V and 0 bases from J, with 14 bases in between. The DNA for the CDR3 is TGTGCCAGCAGCGCATCCCTGTACACCTCTGGAAACACCATATATTTT. This sequence encodes CASSASLYTSGNTIYF.

V is TRBV7-2 and J is TRBJ2-1, with TRBD1 as a possible D gene (5 bases). Trimming pared 1 base from V and 4 bases from J, leaving 8 bases between. From germline, CDR1 is SGHTA and CDR2 FQGNSA. The CDR3 spans 14 residues. The CDR3 reads CASSLEQAYNEQFF. CDR3 bases: TGTGCCAGCAGCTTAGAACAGGCGTACAATGAGCAGTTCTTC.

The chain recombines TRBV5-1 with TRBJ2-2, with 11 bases that match TRBD2. The ends lost 4 bases at V and 6 bases at J; junction bases unmatched: 11. The CDR3 has 17 amino acids. From germline, CDR1 is SGHRS and CDR2 YFSETQ. For the CDR3, the DNA is TGCGCCAGCAGCCCTAGAACTAGCGGGAGCGGCTCCGGGGAGCTGTTTTTT. It codes for CASSPRTSGSGSGELFF.

The V gene is TRBV9, the J gene TRBJ2-1, with 8 bases fitting TRBD2. Germline CDR1 and CDR2: SGDLS and YYNGEE. The junction had 12 bases not matched to a gene; V was cut back by 2 bases and J by 11 bases. The CDR3 runs 15 residues. As DNA, the CDR3 is TGTGCCAGCAGCGTCGAGCCGGGACTAGTTCTTAAGCAGTTCTTC. Translated: CASSVEPGLVLKQFF.

V and J are TRBV7-3 and TRBJ2-3; 7 bases are a match to TRBD2. The CDR3 totals 16 residues. The germline CDR1 and CDR2 sequences are SGHTA and FQGTGA. Trimming at V came to 2 bases and at J to 2 bases, leaving 7 bases not matched to a gene. The CDR3 protein is CASSLGASGFTDTQYF. The DNA for the CDR3 is TGTGCCAGCAGCTTAGGCGCTAGCGGATTCACAGATACGCAGTATTTT.

The rearrangement uses TRBV11-2 and TRBJ2-5; a weak D match, TRBD1 (5 bases). Per the germline V gene, CDR1 is SGHAT and CDR2 is FQNNGV. Trimming stripped 2 bases from V and 2 bases from J, with 18 bases between. CDR3 length: 17 residues. CDR3 coding DNA: TGTGCCAGCAGCTTACCTGGGTTAGGGGTGGGGCAAGAGACCCAGTACTTC. The encoded protein is CASSLPGLGVGQETQYF. Together with reference TRBV11-2 and TRBJ2-5, the CDR3 gives the full variable domain: EAGVAQSPRYKIIEKRQSVAFWCNPISGHATLYWYQQILGQGPKLLIQFQNNGVVDDSQLPKDRFSAERLKGVDSTLKIQPAKLEDSAVYLCASSLPGLGVGQETQYFGPGTRLLVL.

The chain uses TRBV7-2 and TRBJ1-5; 12 nucleotides line up with TRBD1. This CDR3 contains 16 residues. J was trimmed by 6 bases and V by 5 bases; bases with no gene match: 8. Germline CDR1 and CDR2: SGHTA and FQGNSA. CDR3 nucleotides: TGTGCCAGCAGCGCAGGGGACAGGGGGCGAGGTCAGCCCCAGCATTTT. It specifies CASSAGDRGRGQPQHF.

The genes are TRBV4-3 and TRBJ2-1; 9 bases fit TRBD1. The CDR3 length is 13 residues. J lost 9 bases, V lost 5 bases, and 5 bases had no gene match. Germline V CDR1 and CDR2: LGHNA, YSLEER. CDR3 in amino acids: CASSTGTGTEQFF. CDR3 DNA: TGCGCCAGCAGCACCGGGACAGGGACTGAGCAGTTCTTC.

The chain has TRBV7-9 and TRBJ2-5, with D maybe TRBD2 (8 bases). There are 17 residues in the CDR3. V was clipped by 5 bases and J by 1 base, with 20 bases between them. Germline assignment: CDR1 SEHNR and CDR2 FQNEAQ (reference sequence). The CDR3 DNA is TGTGCCAGCAGCCCAGGGGGTGTGCTAGCGGGCCAAGAGACCCAGTACTTC. Translating gives CASSPGGVLAGQETQYF.

The V call is TRBV28, the J call TRBJ2-2; 14 bases are a match to TRBD2. The CDR3 spans 18 residues. Germline V CDR1 and CDR2: MDHEN, SYDVKM. The V gene end was trimmed by 3 bases and the J gene end by 4 bases; junction bases not matched to a gene: 7. CDR3 sequence reads: CASSLRTSGRLSTGELFF. CDR3 nucleotide sequence: TGTGCCAGCAGTTTGAGGACTAGCGGGAGGTTGAGCACCGGGGAGCTGTTTTTT.

V usage is TRBV5-6 and J usage is TRBJ2-7, with 8 nucleotides matching TRBD2. Trimming removed 0 bases from V and 3 bases from J; junction bases left unmatched: 8. Germline CDR1 and CDR2: SGHDT and YYEEEE. This CDR3 region has 16 residues. The CDR3 spells CASSLGLTSVRYEQYF. Written as DNA, the CDR3 is TGTGCCAGCAGCTTGGGTTTGACTAGCGTTCGCTACGAGCAGTACTTC.

The rearrangement links TRBV7-3 to TRBJ2-3; 11 nucleotides match TRBD2. CDR3 length equals 15 residues. Germline CDR1 is SGHTA and CDR2 is FQGTGA. The junction had 4 bases not matched to a gene; V was cut back by 6 bases and J by 2 bases. CDR3 nucleotides: TGTGCCAGCAGAATTAGCGGGGGGGCCACAGATACGCAGTATTTT. Amino acids: CASRISGGATDTQYF. Filled out from reference TRBV7-3 and TRBJ2-3, the complete variable domain reads GAGVSQTPSNKVTEKGKYVELRCDPISGHTALYWYRQSLGQGPEFLIYFQGTGAADDSGLPNDRFFAVRPEGSVSTLKIQRTERGDSAVYLCASRISGGATDTQYFGPGTRLTVL.

The chain combines TRBV28 with TRBJ2-3; TRBD1 agrees at 7 bases. In germline, CDR1 is MDHEN, CDR2 SYDVKM. The CDR3 covers 15 residues. V lost 0 bases to trimming and J lost 0 bases; unmatched junction nucleotides: 0. The CDR3 region has the DNA TGTGCCAGCAGTTTATGGACAGGGAGCACAGATACGCAGTATTTT. This encodes CASSLWTGSTDTQYF.

CDR3 sequence (DNA): TGTGCCAGCAGCCAAAGACTAGAAAATGAGCAGTTCTTC. Its translation: CASSQRLENEQFF. The chain employs TRBV7-7 and TRBJ2-1, with a weak D call TRBD2 (6 bases). The CDR3 contains 13 residues. Trimming pared 5 bases from V and 7 bases from J, leaving 12 bases between. Germline-derived CDR1 and CDR2 are SSHAT and FNYEAQ (reference sequence).

This clone turned up a few times. The genes are TRBV6-5 and TRBJ1-5, with D maybe TRBD1 (6 bases). The V and J ends lost 7 bases and 0 bases respectively, with 13 bases between them. CDR1 MNHEY and CDR2 SVGAGI come from the germline V gene. The CDR3 consists of 15 residues. CDR3 bases: TGTGCCAGCAACTACAGGGAGTATAGCAATCAGCCCCAGCATTTT. Encoded protein: CASNYREYSNQPQHF.

This chain uses TRBV12-3 or TRBV12-4 with TRBJ2-2; possibly TRBD2 for D (5 bases). The CDR3 is 13 residues long. V lost 0 bases and J lost 9, with 8 bases in between. CDR3 nucleotides: TGTGCCAGCAGTTTAGCGCCCGGGAGGGAGCTGTTTTTT. Its translation: CASSLAPGRELFF.